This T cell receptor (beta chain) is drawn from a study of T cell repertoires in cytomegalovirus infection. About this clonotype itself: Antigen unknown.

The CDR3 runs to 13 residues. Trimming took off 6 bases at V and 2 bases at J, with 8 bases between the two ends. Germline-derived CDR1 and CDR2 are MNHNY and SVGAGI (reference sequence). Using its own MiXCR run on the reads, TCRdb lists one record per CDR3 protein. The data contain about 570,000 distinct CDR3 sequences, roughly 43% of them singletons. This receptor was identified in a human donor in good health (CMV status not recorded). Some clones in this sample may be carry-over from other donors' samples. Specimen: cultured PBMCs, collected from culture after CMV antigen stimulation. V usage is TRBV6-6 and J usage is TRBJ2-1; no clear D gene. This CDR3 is CASRVTAYNEQFF. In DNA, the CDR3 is TGTGCCAGCAGGGTAACAGCCTACAATGAGCAGTTCTTC.